This passage covers 17 T cell receptor beta chains from one sample sequenced in a study of blood T cell repertoires in COVID-19. Data came from immunoSEQ multiplex PCR; TCRdb stores just in-frame clones and leaves some out. This table has fewer than 35,000 clones, just over 85% appearing once. The source material was peripheral blood. Receptors were obtained from a human donor in a cohort sampled during active COVID-19.

This chain links TRBV4-2 with TRBJ2-3; 12 bases fit TRBD2. Germline loops: CDR1 LGHNA, CDR2 YNFKEQ. The CDR3 length is 15 residues. V shed 6 bases and J 3 bases; nucleotides not matched to a gene: 4. The DNA for the CDR3 is TGTGCCAGCAGTATAGGACTAGCGGGGACAGATACGCAGTATTTT. Translated: CASSIGLAGTDTQYF.

The genes are TRBV7-3 and TRBJ2-3; possibly TRBD2 for D (6 bases). The germline gives CDR1 SGHTA, CDR2 FQGTGA. The CDR3 runs to 16 residues. V was trimmed by 1 base and J by 0 bases, leaving 11 bases between them. CDR3 nucleotides: TGTGCCAGCAGCTTAAAGGGGACTGGTAGCACAGATACGCAGTATTTT. The encoded protein is CASSLKGTGSTDTQYF.

The chain recombines TRBV25-1 with TRBJ2-4, with TRBD1 as a possible D gene (5 bases). The CDR3 runs 15 residues. Germline lookup yields CDR1 MGHDK and CDR2 SYGVNS. Trimming removed 3 bases at V and 1 base at J, with 10 bases between. The CDR3 region has the DNA TGTGCCAGCAGTGATGCGGCAGGGGCCAAAAACATTCAGTACTTC. Translated: CASSDAAGAKNIQYF.

In its sample, this clone ranks as medium-sized (0.01 to 0.1%). CDR3 in amino acids: CASSIQGARGNTIYF. CDR3 coding DNA: TGTGCCAGCAGTATTCAGGGGGCGAGAGGAAACACCATATATTTT. V gene TRBV6-5 combines with J gene TRBJ1-3, with 8 bases matching TRBD1. The J segment lost 4 bases and the V segment lost 5 bases, leaving 7 bases of the junction unmatched. The germline gives CDR1 MNHEY, CDR2 SVGAGI. This CDR3 is 15 amino acids long.

The chain is built from TRBV3-1 (or the pseudogene TRBV3-2) and TRBJ2-3; 9 bases map to TRBD1. Trimming removed 3 bases from V and 6 bases from J; junction bases left unmatched: 10. Per the germline V gene, CDR1 is LGHDT and CDR2 is YNNKEL (reference sequence). The CDR3 spans 16 residues. CDR3 sequence: CASSHRETGGGDTQYF. CDR3 sequence (DNA): TGTGCCAGCAGCCACAGAGAGACAGGGGGAGGTGATACGCAGTATTTT.

The chain employs TRBV2 and TRBJ2-3, with a possible D match to TRBD1 (5 bases). This CDR3 has 15 residues. In germline, CDR1 is SNHLY, CDR2 FYNNEI. V lost 3 bases and J lost 2, with 12 bases in between. CDR3 sequence (DNA): TGTGCCAGCAGTGATATAGGGGCTATCACAGATACGCAGTATTTT. Amino acids: CASSDIGAITDTQYF.

The V call is TRBV29-1, the J call TRBJ2-5, with 9 bases that match TRBD2. The V gene's germline CDR1 is SQVTM and CDR2 ANQGSEA. This CDR3 contains 14 residues. The V and J ends lost 6 bases and 3 bases, in that order; junction bases with no gene match: 8. The CDR3 DNA reads TGCAGCGTCGGCGGGAGGGGGCGCGAAGAGACCCAGTACTTC. Translating gives CSVGGRGREETQYF.

V is TRBV7-2 and J is TRBJ2-7, with D tentatively TRBD2 (5 bases). CDR1 and CDR2 from the germline V gene are SGHTA and FQGNSA. This CDR3 is built from 14 residues. Trimming stripped 5 bases from V and 0 bases from J, with 11 bases between. CDR3 region: CASSPGGHSYEQYF. The DNA of the CDR3 is TGTGCCAGCAGCCCAGGCGGGCACTCCTACGAGCAGTACTTC.

The rearrangement joins TRBV6-1 to TRBJ2-7, with D perhaps TRBD1 (5 bases). Trimming removed 1 base at V and 4 bases at J, with 14 bases between. This CDR3 spans 15 amino acids. Germline V gene data show CDR1 as MNHNS and CDR2 as SASEGT. CDR3 bases: TGTGCCAGCAGTGAAGGTTGGGGCAAATCTTACGAGCAGTACTTC. Its translation is CASSEGWGKSYEQYF.

This chain joins TRBV21-1 and TRBJ2-1; the table's D call of TRBD2 was not tested on the DNA. TRBV21-1 is a pseudogene. CDR3 size: 18 residues. CDR3 in DNA: TGTGCCAGCAGCATGACTAGTATTGGGGCCCCCTCGAACAATGAGCAGTTCTTC. Translating gives CASSMTSIGAPSNNEQFF.

This clone has only a few counts. The genes are TRBV18 and TRBJ2-3, with TRBD2 matching over 7 bases. J lost 2 bases, V lost 2 bases, and 7 bases had no gene match. The length of the CDR3 is 16 residues. The V gene's germline CDR1 is KGHSH and CDR2 LQKENI. CDR3 amino acids: CASSPGGAGTTDTQYF. The CDR3 DNA reads TGTGCCAGCTCACCAGGAGGAGCGGGGACCACAGATACGCAGTATTTT.

The gene calls are TRBV15 and TRBJ2-5, with 14 positions matching TRBD2. The CDR3 runs to 16 residues. Trimming cost V 4 bases and J 4 bases; bases outside gene matches: 5. From germline, CDR1 is LNHNV and CDR2 YYDKDF (reference sequence). CDR3: CATSTGTSGGGETQYF. The CDR3 DNA reads TGTGCCACCAGCACCGGGACTAGCGGGGGCGGAGAGACCCAGTACTTC.

V gene TRBV23-1 combines with J gene TRBJ2-5, with D hard to call. TRBV23-1 is reported as an ORF; its role is uncertain. The V end lost 6 bases, the J end lost 5 bases, and 7 bases lay between the germline ends. The CDR3 runs 11 residues. The CDR3 DNA reads as TGCGCCAGCAGGACTGGGGAGACCCAGTACTTC. This codes for CASRTGETQYF.

The chain couples TRBV28 to TRBJ2-1, with a weak D call TRBD2 (5 bases). This CDR3 is 14 amino acids long. The germline V and J ends were trimmed by 11 bases and 1 base, with 15 bases remaining between them. Germline V gives CDR1 MDHEN, CDR2 SYDVKM. As DNA, the CDR3 is TGTGCCTCTTCAGCGGAAATATCCTACAATGAGCAGTTCTTC. It codes for CASSAEISYNEQFF.

In its sample, this clone was seen a few times. V is TRBV2 and J is TRBJ1-5, with 8 bases identical to TRBD1. CDR3 length: 16 residues. Germline V CDR1 and CDR2: SNHLY, FYNNEI. Trimming took 1 base from V and 8 from J; bases not matched to a gene: 10. The CDR3, as DNA: TGTGCCAGCAGTGAAGGTATGGCAGGGGGCGAAGAGCCCCAGCATTTT. Translation: CASSEGMAGGEEPQHF.

V and J are TRBV29-1 and TRBJ1-2; D gene ambiguous. CDR3 size: 14 residues. Germline-derived CDR1 and CDR2 are SQVTM and ANQGSEA. The ends were cut back, 4 bases at V and 4 bases at J, with 16 bases in the middle. CDR3 loop: CSVVDFESAYGYTF. CDR3 DNA: TGCAGCGTTGTTGATTTCGAGAGCGCCTATGGCTACACCTTC.

The V and J genes are TRBV7-8 and TRBJ1-5, with D perhaps matching TRBD1 (6 bases). Germline loops: CDR1 SGHVS, CDR2 FQNEAQ. The V gene lost 3 bases and the J gene lost 4 bases, with 16 bases spanning the gap. This CDR3 is 16 amino acids long. CDR3 nucleotide sequence: TGTGCCAGCAGCTTTGGGGGGGGCAGATTAAATCAGCCCCAGCATTTT. Its translation: CASSFGGGRLNQPQHF.